This paragraph reports one T cell receptor (beta chain). The antigen remains unidentified. Germline V gene lookup returns CDR1 SGHRS and CDR2 YFSETQ. The CDR3 consists of 12 residues. V was pared by 4 bases and J by 6 bases, with 2 bases of the junction left unmatched. Donors, without exception, were Caucasian adults residing in Nashville, Tennessee. Using immunoSEQ multiplex PCR, the repertoire was profiled, and TCRdb retains in-frame clones only, with some absent. The sample carries about 2.4 million clones, 85% to 95% recorded once. This specimen comes from a study of shared clonotypes between healthy human individuals. Study results and limitations: Naive CD4 clonotype sharing across several donors was 4% to 5.5%. An effect of sequencing depth on clonotype sharing among donors was expected. Despite large depth, rarefaction showed incomplete sorted-subset sequencing.

The V and J genes are TRBV5-1 and TRBJ1-1; 8 nucleotides align to TRBD1. This receptor was identified in a man aged 18-30 years in good health. Material: naive CD4+ T cells sorted from blood. Sample subset: CD45RA+ positively selected. The CDR3 loop reads CASSADRAEAFF. Here the CDR3 DNA reads TGCGCCAGCAGCGCGGACAGGGCTGAAGCTTTCTTT.